This T cell receptor beta chain is from a study of cytomegalovirus exposure and HLA in healthy donors (dated by TCRdb to 2017 to 2019). Regarding the complete study: An earlier analysis of roughly 610 of the donors reported approximately 300 Gb of sequence data and 117 million unique TCR beta sequences obtained from 180 million or so T cells. Approximately 310 gigabases of sequencing data and approximately 93 million unique TCR sequences were included in an early release covering 550 to 650 HLA-typed donors. Among the roughly 380 genotyped donors, about 85% belonged to the genetic ancestry cluster associated with self-reported Caucasian donors. The aim of the study was to test whether cataloging public T cell receptors could identify signatures of past pathogen exposure. The study used immunosequencing to profile the T cell repertoires of approximately 650 subjects and linked those repertoires to cytomegalovirus serostatus. In addition to the first cohort of around 670 subjects, a separate validation cohort of about 120 different subjects was used. To predict cytomegalovirus infection status, the study brought together high-throughput TCR immunosequencing, statistical association of individual TCRs with disease status, and machine learning. A later analysis re-examined previously published TCR beta repertoires from hundreds of donors and added high-resolution HLA genotyping to investigate patterns of TCR occurrence. In the later analysis, no new phenotypic data were used to find candidate immune exposures; instead, reliance was placed on TCR beta sequences and their occurrence across donors. In an earlier analysis of roughly 600 of the donors, high-throughput TCR beta sequencing was used to judge whether each TCR beta V gene segment behaved as functional or pseudogenic. Donor age, sex, ethnicity and CMV serostatus were compiled alongside the repertoire data. A later genetic analysis took genome-wide SNP genotypes for about three fifths of the roughly 700 donors and used that subset as a discovery cohort. Every discovery cohort repertoire had been produced on one sequencing platform. HLA typing included class I and class II loci at four-digit resolution. Typing coverage varied by locus: about 629-630 donors for A, B, C, DRB1 and DQB1; approximately 500 for DQA1; 600 to 610 for DPA1; roughly 450 for DPB1. Roughly 5 DR-DQ haplotypes were handled as single units for association and clustering because linkage in the cohort was strong. Across some 400 genotyped donors of the cohort, an average of about 250,000 unique TCR beta nucleotide sequences per donor were sequenced, and roughly 20% of those sequences were non-productive.

V is reduced by 5 bases and J by 0 bases, leaving a spacing of 10 bases between them. The CDR3, from cysteine to phenylalanine, totals 15 residues. Only the CDR3 region is kept as DNA, spanning 45 bases read in frame from base 1. CDR1 is given as MNHEY and CDR2 as SVGAGI, both from the germline V gene. General conclusions and limits of the study: Several of the top co-occurrence clusters appeared to be linked to parvovirus B19, influenza, CMV and Epstein-Barr virus, according to a later analysis. A later genetic analysis reported fewer N-insertions in productive TCRs among donors in an Asian-associated ancestry cluster than the approximately 700-donor mean. Because HLA typing was unavailable for some donors at each locus, only the typed subset was used in association tests. The classifier was reported to diagnose cytomegalovirus status with high specificity and sensitivity in both the original and validation cohorts. In this cohort, only TCR beta chains were sequenced, and detectable features were limited by the absence of alpha or paired-chain data. In an earlier analysis of around 600 of the donors, most TCR beta V segments were observed in productive rearrangements about 87% or about 30% of the time, broadly matching IMGT annotations. In a later analysis, 15,000 to 20,000 TCR beta sequences were associated with specific HLA alleles at a false discovery rate of 0.05. When HLA alleles, especially DR and DQ, strongly co-occurred, attributing TCR associations to individual alleles was difficult. Across donors, most TCR sequences were observed very rarely, whereas some public TCRs were present in many individuals. For the cohort, immune exposure information was limited to CMV serostatus. Approximately 16 rarely observed V segments, including chromosome 9 orphons, were excluded from the earlier analysis of some 590 of the donors because counts were too low. The sequencing pipeline was judged likely to have produced a cluster of highly shared sequence variants as a technical artifact. According to a later analysis, most CMV-associated TCR beta chains appeared to be HLA-restricted, and the HLA associations seemed to be driven largely by CMV exposure. Some IMGT-functional V segments, including TRBV6-2 and TRBV6-3, could not be distinguished by the 87-base-pair reads and were therefore excluded. In the study, 150 to 200 TCR beta chains were listed as associated with cytomegalovirus. According to a later analysis, TCR association rates differed among HLA loci, with DRB1 alleles showing the most associated TCRs and HLA-C alleles showing the fewest. An association between a missense DCLRE1C variant and V-gene and J-gene trimming of TCR beta chains was found in a later genetic analysis and replicated in an independent cohort. A further reported finding was that TCR beta sequences accurately predicted the HLA-A and HLA-B alleles for most subjects in the first cohort. Presence/absence analyses assumed roughly uniform sequencing depth across donors, an assumption that may not hold. It was suggested by the authors that the approach could potentially be generalized to other disease states and immunological phenotypes. In a later analysis, HLA-associated TCR beta chains were found to be more clonally expanded and to have lower generation probabilities than equally common non-associated chains. In vitro tests confirmed that three of the cytomegalovirus-associated TCR beta chains recognize cytomegalovirus antigens. Linkage disequilibrium might explain the correlated functional status among segregating V segments, but an unknown experimental factor could not be excluded.

A note on this clone: Its binding antigen is unknown. No much larger clone exists at a distance of one base, and base qualities are not known.

The library was built by means of the immunoSEQ multiplex PCR assay. A mixture of 60 forward primers for TCR Vbeta segments and 13 reverse primers for TCR Jbeta segments was used in the multiplex PCR. The CDR3 region of rearranged TCR beta genes was amplified from genomic DNA with a multiplex PCR assay. On the Illumina HiSeq System, the amplified TCR beta libraries were sequenced as 87-base-pair reads. In the source study's methods: In a later analysis, tens of millions of unique TCR beta chains were counted across the 650 to 750 repertoires, and roughly 11 million of these chains were shared by at least two donors. To remove PCR and sequencing errors, raw reads were error-corrected and collapsed into unique sequences using a nearest-neighbor algorithm that merged closely related sequences. V, D and J gene segments were assigned by aligning CDR3 sequences to IMGT reference sequences. For a sequence to be retained, a match of at least six nucleotides was required to both a V gene segment and a J gene segment. A rearrangement counted as productive if the CDR3 had no stop codons and remained in frame with V and J, and every other rearrangement counted as non-productive. CDR3 was defined by IMGT convention, running from the second conserved V-encoded cysteine to the conserved J-encoded phenylalanine. Sequences without an unambiguous match to a single V gene segment were excluded from the earlier analysis of about 630 of the donors. An earlier analysis of about 600 of the donors called V segments functional above 56.7% productive rearrangements and segregating when the between-donor standard deviation exceeded 5%. A statistical classification framework was developed to diagnose cytomegalovirus status using the catalog of TCR beta chain sequences. In a later analysis, TCR nucleotide sequences were compared against IMGT/GENE-DB human TR gene sequences so that V and J genes could be assigned. The TCRdist pipeline was used in a later analysis to assign CDR3 sequences and most-parsimonious VDJ recombination scenarios. In a later analysis, every TCR beta chain was defined by the combination of its CDR3 amino acid sequence and its V-gene family, and reads without a unique V-gene family were dropped. A later analysis removed 592 highly shared, low-generation-probability nucleotide sequences to deal with suspected cross-contamination and a sequencing artifact. In a later analysis, a clonal expansion index for each public chain was calculated from normalized within-repertoire ranks of inferred template counts. Generation probabilities in a later analysis came from a VDJ recombination model fitted to out-of-frame rearrangements, and those results were checked against IGoR. In a later analysis, hypergeometric tests were used to score TCR-TCR, TCR-HLA and TCR-CMV co-occurrence, with a repertoire-size bias correction applied to TCR pairs. To estimate false discovery rates, a later analysis permuted the HLA or CMV assignments 20 times. In a later analysis, co-occurring TCRs were grouped using DBSCAN, and TCRdist sequence similarity was added for clustering within HLA-allele-positive subsets. Repertoires with fewer than 30,000 or more than 120,000 public chains were left out of co-occurrence clustering, as were about 5 repertoires with anomalous nucleotide sharing. TCRdb holds this immuneACCESS table with in-frame rearrangements only. Some clones are missing; in checked studies, unresolved V genes explain under half, and the rest has no known cause. V, J and clone size reflect that table, while D and trimming were determined from the DNA. The sample table lists about 140,000 clones, 65% to 80% of them with a count of one. The top ten clones comprise more than 1.5% of the sample.

The cohort comprised fewer than 700 healthy bone marrow donors. At the time of sampling, every cohort member was nominally healthy, though immune exposures that went unrecorded were likely present. Of the 670 or so cohort members, 250 to 300 had positive CMV serostatus and 350 to 450 had negative CMV serostatus, and CMV serostatus was not recorded for the donor. Each donor provided a peripheral blood sample, and peripheral blood mononuclear cells were used for TCR beta sequencing. Genomic DNA extraction from the blood cell samples was performed with the Qiagen DNeasy Blood Extraction Kit. Sequenced: PBMCs. The receptor chain draws on TRBV6-5 and TRBJ2-2; perhaps TRBD2 is the D gene, with 6 bases matching. The clonotype originates from a human donor in good health. The CDR3 protein sequence reads: CASSPRRANTGELFF. The DNA reads as follows: TGTGCCAGCAGTCCGCGGAGGGCGAACACCGGGGAGCTGTTTTTT.